This T cell receptor beta chain was sequenced in a study of human T cells and chemical hapten exposure. This clonotype was counted a few times. Individual cDNA molecules (in the library) carried attached unique molecular identifiers. In the authors' methods: TCRs per sample had a median of roughly 96,000 and ranged from roughly 20,000 to 700,000. TCRdb ran MiXCR on the RACE reads and lists one entry per CDR3 protein. These V and J calls are TCRdb output, not the study's own analysis. This table has roughly 60,000 distinct CDR3 sequences, approximately 6.7% appearing once. V lost 4 bases and J lost 8, with 20 bases in between. Germline V gene lookup returns CDR1 SGHTA and CDR2 FQGTGA. The CDR3 is 15 amino acids. Stated time point: pre-sensitization, week 0. Noted treatment: therapeutic diphenylcyclopropenone sensitization with weekly scalp DPC.

The source material was whole blood, sampled in connection with sensitization to the hapten diphenylcyclopropenone (DPC). The chain links TRBV7-3 to TRBJ1-1; a weak D match, TRBD1 (5 bases). This receptor was identified in a woman aged 25 to 39 with alopecia areata. Some clones in this sample may be carry-over from other donors' samples. CDR3 bases: TGTGCCAGCAGCTCCGATGGGATTCAGGGCGAAGAAGCTTTCTTT. Residues: CASSSDGIQGEEAFF.